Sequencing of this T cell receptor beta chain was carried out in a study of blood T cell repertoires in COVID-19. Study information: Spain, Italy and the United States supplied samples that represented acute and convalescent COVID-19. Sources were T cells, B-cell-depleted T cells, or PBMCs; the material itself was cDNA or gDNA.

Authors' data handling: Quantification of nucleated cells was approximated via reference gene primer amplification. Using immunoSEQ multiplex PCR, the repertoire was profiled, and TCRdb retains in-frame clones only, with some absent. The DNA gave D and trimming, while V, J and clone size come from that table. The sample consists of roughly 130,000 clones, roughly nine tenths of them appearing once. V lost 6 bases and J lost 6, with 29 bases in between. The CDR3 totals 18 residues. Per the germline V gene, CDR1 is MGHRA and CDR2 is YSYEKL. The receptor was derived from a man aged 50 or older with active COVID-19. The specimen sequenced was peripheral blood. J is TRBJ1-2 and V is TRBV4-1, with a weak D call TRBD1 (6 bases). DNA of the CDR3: TGCGCCAGCAGTCAAAACCAAGACAGCTTATCGGGGGGCAATGGCTACACCTTC. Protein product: CASSQNQDSLSGGNGYTF.